Below are 21 T cell receptor beta chains sequenced from a single sample in a study of cytomegalovirus exposure and HLA in healthy donors. The PCR had 60 Vbeta and 13 Jbeta primers. This table comes from immunoSEQ multiplex PCR, and its TCRdb copy is limited to in-frame clones, with some not included. The data hold about 160,000 clones, with approximately 76% observed a single time. The sample comprised PBMCs. Source of these receptors: a man aged 60 to 69 in good health and CMV-seronegative.

The chain uses TRBV5-1 and TRBJ2-7; 7 nucleotides line up with TRBD2. V was clipped by 4 bases and J by 3 bases; unmatched bases: 10. CDR3 size: 15 residues. The V gene's germline CDR1 is SGHRS and CDR2 YFSETQ. This chain's CDR3 is CASSLPGRGSYEQYF. The CDR3 DNA follows: TGCGCCAGCAGCCTGCCGGGGAGGGGAAGCTACGAGCAGTACTTC.

This chain uses TRBV19 with TRBJ2-1, with TRBD2 matching over 7 bases. CDR1 is LNHDA, CDR2 SQIVND, per germline (reference sequence). With V trimmed by 7 bases and J by 1 base, 4 bases remained unmatched. This CDR3 comprises 14 residues. This CDR3 reads CASNGRESYNEQFF. DNA for the CDR3: TGTGCCAGTAATGGGCGGGAGTCCTACAATGAGCAGTTCTTC.

The chain is built from TRBV5-1 and TRBJ1-1; tentatively, D is TRBD1 (5 bases). This CDR3 has 15 residues. Trimming cost V 0 bases and J 2 bases, with 11 bases left between them. The V gene's germline CDR1 is SGHRS and CDR2 YFSETQ. The CDR3 reads CASSLDPGGNTEAFF. The CDR3 bases are TGCGCCAGCAGCTTGGACCCCGGGGGTAACACTGAAGCTTTCTTT.

CDR3: CASSPRGREEKLFF. The CDR3 DNA is TGTGCCAGCAGTCCCAGGGGGCGGGAAGAAAAACTGTTTTTT. The chain uses TRBV28 and TRBJ1-4, with TRBD1 identical over 8 bases. The CDR3 is 14 amino acids. After removal of 5 bases from V and 8 bases from J, the junction contained 7 bases not matched to a gene. Germline V gene data show CDR1 as MDHEN and CDR2 as SYDVKM.

The CDR3: CASSARSTGTGHPNEQFF. DNA of the CDR3: TGTGCCAGCAGCGCCCGGTCAACCGGGACAGGGCATCCCAATGAGCAGTTCTTC. The chain uses TRBV9 and TRBJ2-1; 9 bases fit TRBD1. In germline, CDR1 is SGDLS, CDR2 YYNGEE. CDR3 size: 18 residues. Germline trimming cut 3 bases from V and 6 bases from J; bases unmatched to any gene: 16.

V usage is TRBV7-2 and J usage is TRBJ2-7, with TRBD1 matching 11 bases. Germline CDR1 reads SGHTA; CDR2 reads FQGNSA. The CDR3 runs to 15 residues. V lost 7 bases to trimming and J lost 0 bases; unmatched junction nucleotides: 5. CDR3 residues: CASKRDRGSSYEQYF. As DNA, the CDR3 is TGTGCCAGCAAACGGGACAGGGGGAGCTCCTACGAGCAGTACTTC.

This sequence joins TRBV11-2 and TRBJ2-3; TRBD2 might be the D (6 bases). CDR3 length: 16 residues. The germline CDR1 and CDR2 sequences are SGHAT and FQNNGV. V was clipped by 6 bases and J by 0 bases, with 16 bases between them. The CDR3 DNA follows: TGTGCCAGCAGGACCTTGCGGGGACGTAGCACAGATACGCAGTATTTT. It is translated as CASRTLRGRSTDTQYF.

The chain has TRBV2 and TRBJ2-3; D not certain. CDR3 length equals 14 residues. Per the germline V gene, CDR1 is SNHLY and CDR2 is FYNNEI. The ends were cut back, 4 bases at V and 2 bases at J, with 10 bases in the middle. CDR3 in DNA: TGTGCCAGCAGTGTACTACAAGCCACAGATACGCAGTATTTT. It specifies CASSVLQATDTQYF.

This sequence joins TRBV29-1 and TRBJ2-5; TRBD2 might be the D (5 bases). V was cut by 0 bases and J by 4 bases, with 12 bases left in between. The germline V gene has CDR1 SQVTM and CDR2 ANQGSEA. The CDR3 contains 14 residues. DNA of the CDR3: TGCAGCGTTGAAGATCAATCTAGCACAGAGACCCAGTACTTC. Amino acid sequence: CSVEDQSSTETQYF.

The J gene is TRBJ2-5, the V gene TRBV7-2; TRBD1 matches 9 bases. The CDR3 length is 15 residues. The germline CDR1 and CDR2 sequences are SGHTA and FQGNSA. Trimming removed 2 bases from V and 4 bases from J; junction bases left unmatched: 5. DNA for the CDR3: TGTGCCAGCAGCTTACACGGACAGGGGAGAGAGACCCAGTACTTC. It is translated as CASSLHGQGRETQYF.

This chain links TRBV5-1 with TRBJ1-5; TRBD1 aligns across 9 bases. The germline CDR1 and CDR2 sequences are SGHRS and YFSETQ. Trimming took 4 bases from V and 2 from J; bases not matched to a gene: 7. The CDR3 loop spans 16 amino acids. The CDR3 region has the DNA TGCGCCAGCAGCCCCGGGACAGGGTGGGGCAATCAGCCCCAGCATTTT. Protein: CASSPGTGWGNQPQHF.

This clone was picked up a small number of times. The V gene is TRBV5-4, the J gene TRBJ1-4; the D gene is possibly TRBD1 (6 bases). V was shortened by 1 base and J by 7 bases, with 17 bases between the two germline ends. The CDR3 length is 16 residues. Germline CDR1 reads SGHNT; CDR2 reads YYREEE (reference sequence). The CDR3 loop is CASSLPRQGHGEKLFF. The CDR3 DNA reads as TGTGCCAGCAGCTTGCCGCGCCAGGGGCACGGTGAAAAACTGTTTTTT.

In the case of this clone: In this CDR3 the conserved last residue, phenylalanine or tryptophan, is missing, so a read error is likely. This chain uses TRBV30 with TRBJ1-1; no clear D gene. The CDR3 is 13 residues long. Trimming took 0 bases from V and 3 from J, leaving 8 bases between them. Looked up from germline, CDR1 is GTSNPN and CDR2 is SVGIG (reference sequence). The CDR3 nucleotides read TGTGCCTGGAGTGTTGGGGAGGACACTGAAGCTTTCCTT. Translating gives CAWSVGEDTEAFL.

The chain couples TRBV9 to TRBJ2-4; 13 bases align to TRBD2. Per the germline V gene, CDR1 is SGDLS and CDR2 is YYNGEE. The CDR3 is 17 residues long. V trimming: 0 bases; J trimming: 5 bases; junction bases outside the gene matches: 5. This CDR3 reads CASSVGPGTSGENIQYF. The DNA of the CDR3 is TGTGCCAGCAGCGTAGGCCCCGGGACTAGCGGGGAAAACATTCAGTACTTC.

The V gene is TRBV4-2, the J gene TRBJ1-2, with TRBD1 identical over 8 bases. CDR3 length: 16 residues. CDR1 LGHNA and CDR2 YNFKEQ come from the germline V gene. Unmatched junction bases numbered 7, after V lost 0 bases and J lost 4 bases. CDR3 residues: CASSQDPGQVFYGYTF. Written as DNA, the CDR3 is TGTGCCAGCAGCCAAGACCCGGGACAGGTATTCTATGGCTACACCTTC.

The chain carries TRBV6-4 and TRBJ2-3, with TRBD2 as a possible D gene (5 bases). Trimming cost V 5 bases and J 6 bases, with 12 bases left between them. Germline V gene data show CDR1 as MRHNA and CDR2 as SNTAGT. This CDR3 has 13 amino acids. CDR3 nucleotide sequence: TGTGCCAGCAGTAATATGGGAGCTGATACGCAGTATTTT. Translated: CASSNMGADTQYF.

The V gene is TRBV5-6, the J gene TRBJ1-2; TRBD1 might be the D (6 bases). In germline, CDR1 is SGHDT, CDR2 YYEEEE. The CDR3 sequence is 14 residues long. The V and J ends lost 1 base and 7 bases respectively, with 14 bases between them. DNA of the CDR3: TGTGCCAGCAGCTTGCCGGGGGGCGCGGGTGGCTACACCTTC. This codes for CASSLPGGAGGYTF. The whole variable domain, filled in from reference TRBV5-6 and TRBJ1-2, reads DAGVTQSPTHLIKTRGQQVTLRCSPKSGHDTVSWYQQALGQGPQFIFQYYEEEERQRGNFPDRFSGHQFPNYSSELNVNALLLGDSALYLCASSLPGGAGGYTFGSGTRLTVV.

This clone came up a few times. The chain couples TRBV19 to TRBJ1-5, with unresolved D. With 3 bases removed from V and 7 bases from J, the gap between germline ends came to 16 bases. The CDR3 contains 15 residues. Germline values: CDR1 LNHDA, CDR2 SQIVND (reference sequence). The CDR3 reads CASSIMAGKGQPQHF. DNA of the CDR3: TGTGCCAGTAGTATTATGGCGGGGAAAGGGCAGCCCCAGCATTTT.

The chain recombines TRBV9 with TRBJ1-4, with D possibly being TRBD1 (6 bases). Germline CDR1 SGDLS, CDR2 YYNGEE. The length of the CDR3 is 15 residues. Trimming shortened V by 0 bases and J by 7 bases, and 13 bases separated the two germline ends. CDR3 loop: CASSVEQGTGEKLFF. The CDR3 DNA reads as TGTGCCAGCAGCGTAGAACAGGGTACGGGTGAAAAACTGTTTTTT. Filled out from reference TRBV9 and TRBJ1-4, the complete variable domain reads DSGVTQTPKHLITATGQRVTLRCSPRSGDLSVYWYQQSLDQGLQFLIQYYNGEERAKGNILERFSAQQFPDLHSELNLSSLELGDSALYFCASSVEQGTGEKLFFGSGTQLSVL.

The chain's CDR3 is CASSLGSGLVYEQYF. CDR3 bases: TGTGCCAGCAGCTTAGGTAGCGGACTGGTCTACGAGCAGTACTTC. The rearrangement joins TRBV7-7 to TRBJ2-7; perhaps TRBD2 as D (6 bases). CDR3 length equals 15 residues. Germline assignment: CDR1 SSHAT and CDR2 FNYEAQ (reference sequence). Trimming shortened V by 1 base and J by 3 bases, and 13 bases separated the two germline ends.

This clone was counted a few times. The chain joins TRBV2 to TRBJ1-2; D is possibly TRBD1 (6 bases). The V end was cut by 6 bases, the J end by 6 bases, with 11 bases between. The germline CDR1 and CDR2 sequences are SNHLY and FYNNEI. This CDR3 region has 12 residues. Written as DNA, the CDR3 is TGTGCCAGCAGGGGGCAGGGGAATGGCTACACCTTC. It specifies CASRGQGNGYTF.